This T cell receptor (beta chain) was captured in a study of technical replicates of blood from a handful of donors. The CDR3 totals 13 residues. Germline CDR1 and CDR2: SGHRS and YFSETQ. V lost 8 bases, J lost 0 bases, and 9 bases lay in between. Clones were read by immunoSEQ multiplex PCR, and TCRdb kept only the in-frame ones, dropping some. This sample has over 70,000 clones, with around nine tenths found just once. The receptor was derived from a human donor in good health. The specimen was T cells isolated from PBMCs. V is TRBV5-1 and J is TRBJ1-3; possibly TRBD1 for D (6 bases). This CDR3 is CASAQGSGNTIYF. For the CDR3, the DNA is TGCGCCAGTGCACAGGGCTCTGGAAACACCATATATTTT. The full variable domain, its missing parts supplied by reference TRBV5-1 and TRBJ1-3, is KAGVTQTPRYLIKTRGQQVTLSCSPISGHRSVSWYQQTPGQGLQFLFEYFSETQRNKGNFPGRFSGRQFSNSRSEMNVSTLELGDSALYLCASAQGSGNTIYFGEGSWLTVV.